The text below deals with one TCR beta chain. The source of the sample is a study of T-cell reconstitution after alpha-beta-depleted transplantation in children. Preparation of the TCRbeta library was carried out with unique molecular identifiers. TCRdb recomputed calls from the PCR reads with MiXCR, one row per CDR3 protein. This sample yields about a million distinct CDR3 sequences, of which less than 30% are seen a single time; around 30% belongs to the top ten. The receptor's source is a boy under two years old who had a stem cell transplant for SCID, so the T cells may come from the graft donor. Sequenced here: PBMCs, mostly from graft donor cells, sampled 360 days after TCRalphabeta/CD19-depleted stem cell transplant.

In nucleotides, the CDR3 is TGTGCCAGCAGAAGACCGGGACTAGCTAATGACAATGAGCAGTTCTTC. Translation gives CASRRPGLANDNEQFF. The rearrangement links TRBV6-1 to TRBJ2-1, with 9 bases identical to TRBD2. Germline V CDR1 and CDR2: MNHNS, SASEGT. V gave up 6 bases and J gave up 5 bases; unmatched junction bases: 11. The CDR3 length is 16 residues.